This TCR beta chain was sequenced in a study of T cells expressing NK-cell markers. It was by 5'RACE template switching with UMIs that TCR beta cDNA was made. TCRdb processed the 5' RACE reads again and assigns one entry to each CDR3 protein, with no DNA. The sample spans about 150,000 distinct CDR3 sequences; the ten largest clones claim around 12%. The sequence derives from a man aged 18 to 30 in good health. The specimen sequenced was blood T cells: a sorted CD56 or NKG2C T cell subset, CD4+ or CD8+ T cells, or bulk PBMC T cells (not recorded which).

CDR3 protein: CASSLGETASYEQYF. This chain joins TRBV14 and TRBJ2-7. Germline V CDR1 and CDR2: SGHDN, FVKESK. CDR3 size: 15 residues.